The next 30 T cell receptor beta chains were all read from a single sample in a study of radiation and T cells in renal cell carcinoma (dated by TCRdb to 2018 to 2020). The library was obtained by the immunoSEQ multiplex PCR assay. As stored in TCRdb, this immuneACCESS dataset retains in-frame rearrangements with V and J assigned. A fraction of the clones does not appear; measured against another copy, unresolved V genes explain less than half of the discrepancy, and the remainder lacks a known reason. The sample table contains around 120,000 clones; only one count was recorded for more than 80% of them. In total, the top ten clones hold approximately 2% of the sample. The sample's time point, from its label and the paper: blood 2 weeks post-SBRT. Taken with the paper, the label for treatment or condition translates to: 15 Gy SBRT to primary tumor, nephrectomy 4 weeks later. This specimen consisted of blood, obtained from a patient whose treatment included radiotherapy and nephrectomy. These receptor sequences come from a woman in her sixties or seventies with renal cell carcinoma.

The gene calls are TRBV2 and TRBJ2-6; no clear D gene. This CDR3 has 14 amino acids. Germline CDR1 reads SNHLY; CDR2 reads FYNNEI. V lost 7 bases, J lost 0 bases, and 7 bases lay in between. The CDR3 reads CASKDFSGANVLTF. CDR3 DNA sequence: TGTGCCAGCAAAGACTTCTCTGGGGCCAACGTCCTGACTTTC.

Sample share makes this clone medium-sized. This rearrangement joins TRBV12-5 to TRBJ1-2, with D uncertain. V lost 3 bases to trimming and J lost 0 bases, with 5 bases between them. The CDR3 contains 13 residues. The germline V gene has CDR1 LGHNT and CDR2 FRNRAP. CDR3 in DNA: TGTGCTAGTGGTTTCGGACCTAACTATGGCTACACCTTC. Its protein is CASGFGPNYGYTF.

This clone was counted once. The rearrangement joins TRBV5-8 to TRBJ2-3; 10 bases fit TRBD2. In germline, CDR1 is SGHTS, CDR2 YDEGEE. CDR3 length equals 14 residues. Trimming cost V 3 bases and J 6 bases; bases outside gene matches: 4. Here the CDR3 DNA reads TGTGCCAGCAGCTCAACGACTAGCGGGGATACGCAGTATTTT. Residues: CASSSTTSGDTQYF.

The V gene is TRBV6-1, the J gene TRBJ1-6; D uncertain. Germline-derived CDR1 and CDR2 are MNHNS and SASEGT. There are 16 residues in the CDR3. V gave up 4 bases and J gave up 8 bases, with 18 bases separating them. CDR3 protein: CASSVPGSFEYSPLHF. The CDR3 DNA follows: TGTGCCAGCAGTGTACCCGGGTCCTTCGAATATTCACCCCTCCACTTT.

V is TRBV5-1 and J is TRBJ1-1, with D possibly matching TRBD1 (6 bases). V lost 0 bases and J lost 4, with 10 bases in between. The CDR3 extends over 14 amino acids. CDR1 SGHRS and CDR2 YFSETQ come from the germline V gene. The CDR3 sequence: CASSLAGTSTEAFF. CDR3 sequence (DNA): TGCGCCAGCAGCTTGGCAGGGACAAGCACTGAAGCTTTCTTT.

DNA of the CDR3: TGTGCCAGCAGCTTGATAGCCGGGACAGGGGATAGTAGGTCACCCCTCCACTTT. Encoded protein: CASSLIAGTGDSRSPLHF. This sequence joins TRBV5-4 and TRBJ1-6; 10 bases are a match to TRBD1. Germline values: CDR1 SGHNT, CDR2 YYREEE (reference sequence). V lost 1 base, J lost 10 bases, and 14 bases stayed unmatched. This CDR3 comprises 18 residues.

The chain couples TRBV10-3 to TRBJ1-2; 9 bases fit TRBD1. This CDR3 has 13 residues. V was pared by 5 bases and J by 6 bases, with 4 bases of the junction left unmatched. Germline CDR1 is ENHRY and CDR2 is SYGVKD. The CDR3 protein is CAISRDRGDGYTF. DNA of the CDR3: TGTGCCATCAGTCGCGACAGGGGGGATGGCTACACCTTC.

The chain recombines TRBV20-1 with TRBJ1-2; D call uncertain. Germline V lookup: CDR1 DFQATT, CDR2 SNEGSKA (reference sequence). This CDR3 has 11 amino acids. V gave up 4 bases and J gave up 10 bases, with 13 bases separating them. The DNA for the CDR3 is TGCAGTGCTACGCAGAGACTCTACTACACCTTC. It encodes CSATQRLYYTF.

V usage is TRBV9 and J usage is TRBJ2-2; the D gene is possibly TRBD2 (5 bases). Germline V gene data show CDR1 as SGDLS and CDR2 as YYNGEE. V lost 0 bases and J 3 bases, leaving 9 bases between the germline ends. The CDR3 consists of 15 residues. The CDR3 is CASSVGASYTGELFF. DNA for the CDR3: TGTGCCAGCAGCGTAGGGGCTAGCTACACCGGGGAGCTGTTTTTT.

The CDR3 loop reads CASSLTFGEKLFF. The CDR3 DNA follows: TGTGCCAGCAGCTTAACGTTCGGCGAAAAACTGTTTTTT. This rearrangement joins TRBV7-3 to TRBJ1-4; D gene unclear. Trimming took off 0 bases at V and 8 bases at J, with 7 bases between the two ends. The CDR3 totals 13 residues. Germline V gene data show CDR1 as SGHTA and CDR2 as FQGTGA.

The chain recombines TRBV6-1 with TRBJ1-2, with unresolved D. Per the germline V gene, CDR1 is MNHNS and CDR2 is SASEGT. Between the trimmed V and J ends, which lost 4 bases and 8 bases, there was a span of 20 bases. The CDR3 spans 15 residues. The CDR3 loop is CASSVTREGLDGYTF. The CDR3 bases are TGTGCCAGCAGTGTGACTCGGGAAGGGTTGGACGGCTACACCTTC.

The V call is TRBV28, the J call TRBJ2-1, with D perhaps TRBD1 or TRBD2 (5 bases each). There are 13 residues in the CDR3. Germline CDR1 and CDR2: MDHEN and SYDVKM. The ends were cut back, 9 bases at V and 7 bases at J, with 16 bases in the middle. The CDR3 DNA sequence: TGTGCCAGTCGGCTGGGGGTTCGGAATGAGCAGTTCTTC. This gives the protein CASRLGVRNEQFF.

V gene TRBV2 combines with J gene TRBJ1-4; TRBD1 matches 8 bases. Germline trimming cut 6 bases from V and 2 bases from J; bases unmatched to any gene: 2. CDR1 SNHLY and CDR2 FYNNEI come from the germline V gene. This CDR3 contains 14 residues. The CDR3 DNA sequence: TGTGCCAGCAGACAGGGGGTTACTAATGAAAAACTGTTTTTT. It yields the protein CASRQGVTNEKLFF.

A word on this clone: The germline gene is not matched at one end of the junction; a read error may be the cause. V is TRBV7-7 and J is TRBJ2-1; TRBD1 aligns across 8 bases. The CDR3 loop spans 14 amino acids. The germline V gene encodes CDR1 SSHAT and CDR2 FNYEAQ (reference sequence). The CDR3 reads CASSLGQGAYEQFF. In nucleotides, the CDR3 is TGTGCTAGCAGCTTAGGGCAGGGGGCCTATGAGCAGTTCTTC.

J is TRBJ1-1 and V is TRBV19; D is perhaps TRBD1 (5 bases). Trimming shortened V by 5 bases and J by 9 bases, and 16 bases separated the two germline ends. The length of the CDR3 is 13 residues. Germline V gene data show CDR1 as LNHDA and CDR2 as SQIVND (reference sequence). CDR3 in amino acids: CASSSQYRTQAFF. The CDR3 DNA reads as TGTGCCAGTAGTTCCCAATACAGGACTCAAGCTTTCTTT.

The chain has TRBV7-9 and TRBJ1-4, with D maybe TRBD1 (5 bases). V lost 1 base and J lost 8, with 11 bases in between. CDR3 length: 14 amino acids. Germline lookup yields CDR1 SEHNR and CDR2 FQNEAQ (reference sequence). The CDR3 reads CASSLGREGEKLFF. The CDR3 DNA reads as TGTGCCAGCAGCTTAGGCAGGGAGGGCGAAAAACTGTTTTTT.

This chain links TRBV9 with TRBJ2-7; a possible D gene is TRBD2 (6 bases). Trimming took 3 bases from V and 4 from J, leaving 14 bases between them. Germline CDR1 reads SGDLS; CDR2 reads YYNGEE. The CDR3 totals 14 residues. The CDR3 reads CASSAGDWGYEQYF. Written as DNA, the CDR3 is TGTGCCAGCAGCGCGGGGGACTGGGGTTACGAGCAGTACTTC. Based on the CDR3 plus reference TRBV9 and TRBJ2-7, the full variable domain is DSGVTQTPKHLITATGQRVTLRCSPRSGDLSVYWYQQSLDQGLQFLIQYYNGEERAKGNILERFSAQQFPDLHSELNLSSLELGDSALYFCASSAGDWGYEQYFGPGTRLTVT.

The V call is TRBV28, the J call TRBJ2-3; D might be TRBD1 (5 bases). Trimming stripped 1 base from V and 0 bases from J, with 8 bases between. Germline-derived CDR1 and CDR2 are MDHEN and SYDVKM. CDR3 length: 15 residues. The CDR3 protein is CASSLSGLSTDTQYF. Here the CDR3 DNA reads TGTGCCAGCAGTTTATCAGGGCTAAGCACAGATACGCAGTATTTT.

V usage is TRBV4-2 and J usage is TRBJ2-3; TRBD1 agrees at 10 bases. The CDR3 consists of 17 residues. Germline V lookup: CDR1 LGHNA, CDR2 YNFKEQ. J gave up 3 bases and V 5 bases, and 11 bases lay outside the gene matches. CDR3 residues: CASSNLLGQGVTDTQYF. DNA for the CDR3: TGTGCCAGCAGCAATCTCTTAGGACAGGGGGTTACAGATACGCAGTATTTT.

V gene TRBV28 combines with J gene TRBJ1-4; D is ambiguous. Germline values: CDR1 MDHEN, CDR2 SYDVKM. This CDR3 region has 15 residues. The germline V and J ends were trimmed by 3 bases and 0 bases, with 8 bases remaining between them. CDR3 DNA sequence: TGTGCCAGCAGTTTGTCCGAAGCAACTAATGAAAAACTGTTTTTT. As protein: CASSLSEATNEKLFF.

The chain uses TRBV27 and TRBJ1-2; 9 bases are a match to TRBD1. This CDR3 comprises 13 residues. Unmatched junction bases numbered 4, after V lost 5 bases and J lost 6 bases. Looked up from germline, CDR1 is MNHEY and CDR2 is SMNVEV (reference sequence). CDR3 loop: CASSTGGWDGYTF. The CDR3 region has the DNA TGTGCCAGCAGTACAGGGGGCTGGGATGGCTACACCTTC.

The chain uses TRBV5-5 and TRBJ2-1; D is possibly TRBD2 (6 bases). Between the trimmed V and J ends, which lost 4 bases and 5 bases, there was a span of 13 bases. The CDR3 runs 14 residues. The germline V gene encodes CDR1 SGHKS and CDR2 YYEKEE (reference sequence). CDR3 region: CASSPWGEDNEQFF. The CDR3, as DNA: TGTGCCAGCAGCCCCTGGGGGGAGGACAATGAGCAGTTCTTC.

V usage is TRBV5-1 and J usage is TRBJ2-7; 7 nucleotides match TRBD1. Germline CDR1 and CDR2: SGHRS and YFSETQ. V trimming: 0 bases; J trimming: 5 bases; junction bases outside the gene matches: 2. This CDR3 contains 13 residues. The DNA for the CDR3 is TGCGCCAGCAGCTTGGGCACAGGGGACGAGCAGTACTTC. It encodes CASSLGTGDEQYF. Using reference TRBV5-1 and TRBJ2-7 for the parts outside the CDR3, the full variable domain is KAGVTQTPRYLIKTRGQQVTLSCSPISGHRSVSWYQQTPGQGLQFLFEYFSETQRNKGNFPGRFSGRQFSNSRSEMNVSTLELGDSALYLCASSLGTGDEQYFGPGTRLTVT.

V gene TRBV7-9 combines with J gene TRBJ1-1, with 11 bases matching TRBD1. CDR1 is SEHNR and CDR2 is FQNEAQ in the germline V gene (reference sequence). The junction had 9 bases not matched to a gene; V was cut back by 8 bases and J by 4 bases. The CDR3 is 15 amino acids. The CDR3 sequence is CASAKVGTGGTEAFF. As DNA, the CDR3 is TGTGCCAGCGCAAAAGTCGGGACAGGGGGCACTGAAGCTTTCTTT.

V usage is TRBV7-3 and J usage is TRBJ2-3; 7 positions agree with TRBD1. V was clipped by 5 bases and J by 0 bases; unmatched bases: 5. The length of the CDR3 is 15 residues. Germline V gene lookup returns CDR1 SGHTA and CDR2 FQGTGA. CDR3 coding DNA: TGTGCCAGCAGCCCGACAGGGCACAGCACAGATACGCAGTATTTT. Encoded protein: CASSPTGHSTDTQYF. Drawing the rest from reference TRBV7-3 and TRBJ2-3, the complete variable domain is GAGVSQTPSNKVTEKGKYVELRCDPISGHTALYWYRQSLGQGPEFLIYFQGTGAADDSGLPNDRFFAVRPEGSVSTLKIQRTERGDSAVYLCASSPTGHSTDTQYFGPGTRLTVL.

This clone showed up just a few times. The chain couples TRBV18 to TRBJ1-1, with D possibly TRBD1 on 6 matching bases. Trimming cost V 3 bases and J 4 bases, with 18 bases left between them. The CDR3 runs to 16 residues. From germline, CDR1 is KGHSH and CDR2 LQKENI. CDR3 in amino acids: CASSPSSGVVGTEAFF. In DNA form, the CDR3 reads TGTGCCAGCTCACCTTCCTCAGGGGTTGTTGGCACTGAAGCTTTCTTT.

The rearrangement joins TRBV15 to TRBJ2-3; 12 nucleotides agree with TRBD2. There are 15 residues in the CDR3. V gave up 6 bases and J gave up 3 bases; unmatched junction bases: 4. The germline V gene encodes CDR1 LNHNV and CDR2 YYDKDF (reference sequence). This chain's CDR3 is CATRWTSGVTDTQYF. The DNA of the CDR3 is TGTGCCACCAGGTGGACTAGCGGGGTTACAGATACGCAGTATTTT.

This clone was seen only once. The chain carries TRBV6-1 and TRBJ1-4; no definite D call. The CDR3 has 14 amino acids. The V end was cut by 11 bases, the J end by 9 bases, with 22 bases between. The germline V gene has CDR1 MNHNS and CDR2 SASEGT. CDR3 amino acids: CACSRGYSSKKLFF. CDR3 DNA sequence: TGTGCCTGTTCCCGTGGGTATTCCTCAAAAAAACTGTTTTTT.

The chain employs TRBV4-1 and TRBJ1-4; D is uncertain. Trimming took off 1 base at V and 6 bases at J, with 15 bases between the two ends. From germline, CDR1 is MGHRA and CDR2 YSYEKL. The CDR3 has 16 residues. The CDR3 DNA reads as TGCGCCAGCAGCCAAGCCCATGGGGTTTGGGATGAAAAACTGTTTTTT. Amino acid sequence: CASSQAHGVWDEKLFF.

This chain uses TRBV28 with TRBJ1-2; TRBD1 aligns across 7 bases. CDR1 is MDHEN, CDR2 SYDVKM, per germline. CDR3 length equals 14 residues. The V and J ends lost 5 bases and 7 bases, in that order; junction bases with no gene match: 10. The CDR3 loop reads CASSARGGARGYTF. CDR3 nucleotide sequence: TGTGCCAGCAGTGCCAGGGGGGGAGCGCGTGGCTACACCTTC.